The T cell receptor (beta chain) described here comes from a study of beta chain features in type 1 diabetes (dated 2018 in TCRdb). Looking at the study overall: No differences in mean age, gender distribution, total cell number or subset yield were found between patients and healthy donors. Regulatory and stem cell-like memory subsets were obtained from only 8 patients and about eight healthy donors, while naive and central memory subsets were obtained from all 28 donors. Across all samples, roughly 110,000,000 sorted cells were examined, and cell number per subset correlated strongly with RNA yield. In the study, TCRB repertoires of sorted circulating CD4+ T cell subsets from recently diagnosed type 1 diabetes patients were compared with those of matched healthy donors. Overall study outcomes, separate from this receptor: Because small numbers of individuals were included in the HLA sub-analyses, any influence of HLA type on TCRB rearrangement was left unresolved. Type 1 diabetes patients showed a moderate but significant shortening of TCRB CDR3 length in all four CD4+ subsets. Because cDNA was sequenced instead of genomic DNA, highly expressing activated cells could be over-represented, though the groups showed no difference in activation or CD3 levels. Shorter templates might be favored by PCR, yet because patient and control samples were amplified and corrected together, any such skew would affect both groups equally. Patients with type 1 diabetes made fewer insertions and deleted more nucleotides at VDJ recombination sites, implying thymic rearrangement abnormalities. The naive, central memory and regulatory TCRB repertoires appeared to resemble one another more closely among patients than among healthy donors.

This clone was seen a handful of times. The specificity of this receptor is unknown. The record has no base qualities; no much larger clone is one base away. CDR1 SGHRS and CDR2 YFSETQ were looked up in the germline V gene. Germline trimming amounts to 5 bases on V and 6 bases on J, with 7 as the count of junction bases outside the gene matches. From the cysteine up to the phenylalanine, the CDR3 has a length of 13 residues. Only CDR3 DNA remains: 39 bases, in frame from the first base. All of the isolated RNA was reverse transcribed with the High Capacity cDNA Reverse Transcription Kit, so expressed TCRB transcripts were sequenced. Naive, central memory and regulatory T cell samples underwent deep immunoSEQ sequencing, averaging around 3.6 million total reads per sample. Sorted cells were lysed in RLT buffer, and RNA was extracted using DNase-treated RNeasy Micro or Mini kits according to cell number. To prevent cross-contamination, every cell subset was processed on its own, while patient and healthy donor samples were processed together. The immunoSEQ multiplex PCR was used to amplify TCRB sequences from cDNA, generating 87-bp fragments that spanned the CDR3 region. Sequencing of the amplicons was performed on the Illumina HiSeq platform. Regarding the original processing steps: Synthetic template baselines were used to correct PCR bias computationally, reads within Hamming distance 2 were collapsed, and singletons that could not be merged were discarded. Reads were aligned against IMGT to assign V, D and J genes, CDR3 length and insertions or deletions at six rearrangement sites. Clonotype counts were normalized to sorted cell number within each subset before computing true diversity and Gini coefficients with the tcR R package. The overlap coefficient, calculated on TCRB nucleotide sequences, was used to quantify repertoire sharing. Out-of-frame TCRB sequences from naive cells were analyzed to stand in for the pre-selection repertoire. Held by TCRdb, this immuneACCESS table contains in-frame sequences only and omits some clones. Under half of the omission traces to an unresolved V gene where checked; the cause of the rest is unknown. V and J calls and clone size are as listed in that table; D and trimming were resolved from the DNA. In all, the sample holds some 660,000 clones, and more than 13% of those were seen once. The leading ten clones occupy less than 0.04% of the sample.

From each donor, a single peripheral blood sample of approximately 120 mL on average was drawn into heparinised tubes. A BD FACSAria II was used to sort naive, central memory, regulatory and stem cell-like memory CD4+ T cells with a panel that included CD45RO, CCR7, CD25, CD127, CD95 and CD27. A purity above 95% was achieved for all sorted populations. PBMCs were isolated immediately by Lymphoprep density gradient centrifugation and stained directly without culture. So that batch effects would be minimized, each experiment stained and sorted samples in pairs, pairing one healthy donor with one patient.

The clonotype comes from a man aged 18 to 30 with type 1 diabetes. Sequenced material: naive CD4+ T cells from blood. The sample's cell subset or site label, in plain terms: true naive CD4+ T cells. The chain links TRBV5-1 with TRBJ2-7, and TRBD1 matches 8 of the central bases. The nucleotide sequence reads TGCGCCAGCAGGAGGGACAGGTCTACCGAGCAGTACTTC. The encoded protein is CASRRDRSTEQYF.